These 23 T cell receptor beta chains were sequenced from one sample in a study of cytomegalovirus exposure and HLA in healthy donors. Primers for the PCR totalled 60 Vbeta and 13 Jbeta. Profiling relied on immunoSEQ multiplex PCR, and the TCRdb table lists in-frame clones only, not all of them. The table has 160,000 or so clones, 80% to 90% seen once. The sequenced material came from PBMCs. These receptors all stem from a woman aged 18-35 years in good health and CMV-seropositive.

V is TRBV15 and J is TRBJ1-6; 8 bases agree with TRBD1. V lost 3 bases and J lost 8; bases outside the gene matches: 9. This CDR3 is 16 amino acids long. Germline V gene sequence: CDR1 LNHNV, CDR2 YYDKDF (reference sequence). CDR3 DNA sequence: TGTGCCACCAGCAGTTATCTACAGGGGGTTGATTCACCCCTCCACTTT. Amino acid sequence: CATSSYLQGVDSPLHF.

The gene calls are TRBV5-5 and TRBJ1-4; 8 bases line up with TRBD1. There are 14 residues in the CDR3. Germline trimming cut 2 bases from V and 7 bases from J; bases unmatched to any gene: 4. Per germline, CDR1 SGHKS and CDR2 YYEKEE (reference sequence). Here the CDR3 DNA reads TGTGCCAGCAGCTTTAAGGACAGGGCTGAAAAACTGTTTTTT. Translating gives CASSFKDRAEKLFF.

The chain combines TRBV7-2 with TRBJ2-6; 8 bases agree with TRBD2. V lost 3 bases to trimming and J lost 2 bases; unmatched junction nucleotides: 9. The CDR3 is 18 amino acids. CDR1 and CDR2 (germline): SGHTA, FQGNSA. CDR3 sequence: CASSFYTSGGAGANVLTF. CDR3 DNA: TGTGCCAGCAGCTTCTATACTAGCGGTGGGGCTGGGGCCAACGTCCTGACTTTC.

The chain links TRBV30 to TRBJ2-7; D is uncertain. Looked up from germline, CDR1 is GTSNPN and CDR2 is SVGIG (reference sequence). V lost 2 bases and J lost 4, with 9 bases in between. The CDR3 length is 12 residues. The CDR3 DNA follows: TGTGCCTGGAGTCCTGTTTTTTACGAGCAGTACTTC. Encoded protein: CAWSPVFYEQYF.

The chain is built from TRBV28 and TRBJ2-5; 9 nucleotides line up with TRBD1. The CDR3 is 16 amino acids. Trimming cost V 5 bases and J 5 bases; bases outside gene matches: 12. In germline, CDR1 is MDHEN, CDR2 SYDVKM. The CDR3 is CASSPQLPDRGETQYF. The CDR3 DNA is TGTGCCAGCAGTCCCCAACTACCCGACAGGGGGGAGACCCAGTACTTC.

Here the CDR3 DNA reads TGTGCCAGCAGCTCTAGATGGGAAGGTTCAGGGAGGATGTTTTTT. Translation: CASSSRWEGSGRMFF. The chain combines TRBV7-2 with TRBJ1-4, with D perhaps matching TRBD1 (5 bases). The ends were cut back, 4 bases at V and 15 bases at J, with 24 bases in the middle. The V gene's germline CDR1 is SGHTA and CDR2 FQGNSA. This CDR3 has 15 residues.

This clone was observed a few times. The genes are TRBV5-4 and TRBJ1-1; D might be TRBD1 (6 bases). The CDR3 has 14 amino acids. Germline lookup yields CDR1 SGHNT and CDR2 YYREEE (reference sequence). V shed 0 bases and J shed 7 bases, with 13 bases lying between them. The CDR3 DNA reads TGTGCCAGCAGCTTGGCCGGGACACCGGGTGAAGCTTTCTTT. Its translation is CASSLAGTPGEAFF.

The CDR3 is CASSYWQGARNYGYTF. DNA for the CDR3: TGTGCCAGCAGTTACTGGCAGGGGGCGAGGAACTATGGCTACACCTTC. The chain uses TRBV6-5 and TRBJ1-2; TRBD1 matches 8 bases. Per the germline V gene, CDR1 is MNHEY and CDR2 is SVGAGI. This CDR3 is built from 16 residues. V shed 1 base, J shed 2 bases, and the junction held 6 bases outside the gene matches.

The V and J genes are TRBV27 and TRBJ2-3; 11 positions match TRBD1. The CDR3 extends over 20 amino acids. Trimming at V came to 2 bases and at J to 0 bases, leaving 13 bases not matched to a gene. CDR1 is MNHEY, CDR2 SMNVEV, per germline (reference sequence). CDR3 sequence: CASSLQFPGTGGSSTDTQYF. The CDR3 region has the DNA TGTGCCAGCAGTTTACAATTCCCCGGGACAGGGGGAAGTAGCACAGATACGCAGTATTTT.

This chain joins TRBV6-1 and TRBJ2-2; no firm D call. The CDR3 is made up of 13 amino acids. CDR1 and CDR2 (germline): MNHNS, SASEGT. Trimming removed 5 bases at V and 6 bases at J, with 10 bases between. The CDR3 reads CASSISSAGELFF. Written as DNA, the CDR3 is TGTGCCAGCAGTATTTCTAGTGCCGGGGAGCTGTTTTTT.

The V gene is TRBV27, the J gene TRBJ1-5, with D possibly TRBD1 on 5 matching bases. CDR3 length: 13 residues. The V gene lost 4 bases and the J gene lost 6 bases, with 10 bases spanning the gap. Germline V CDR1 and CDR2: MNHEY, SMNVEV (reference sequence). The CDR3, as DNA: TGTGCCAGCAGTTCAGGGTTAGGTCAGCCCCAGCATTTT. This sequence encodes CASSSGLGQPQHF.

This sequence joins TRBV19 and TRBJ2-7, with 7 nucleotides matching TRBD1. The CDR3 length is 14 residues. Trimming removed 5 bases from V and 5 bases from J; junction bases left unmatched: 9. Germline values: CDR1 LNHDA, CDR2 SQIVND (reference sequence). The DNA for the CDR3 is TGTGCCAGTAGTCCGCGGACAGGACTGCACGAGCAGTACTTC. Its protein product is CASSPRTGLHEQYF. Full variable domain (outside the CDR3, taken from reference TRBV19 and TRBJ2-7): DGGITQSPKYLFRKEGQNVTLSCEQNLNHDAMYWYRQDPGQGLRLIYYSQIVNDFQKGDIAEGYSVSREKKESFPLTVTSAQKNPTAFYLCASSPRTGLHEQYFGPGTRLTVT.

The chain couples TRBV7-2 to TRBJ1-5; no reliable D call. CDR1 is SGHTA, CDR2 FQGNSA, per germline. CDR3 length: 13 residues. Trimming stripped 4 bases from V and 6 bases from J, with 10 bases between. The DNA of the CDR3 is TGTGCCAGCAGCTCATTGCGGGGTCAGCCCCAGCATTTT. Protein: CASSSLRGQPQHF.

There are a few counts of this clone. This chain's CDR3 is CASRTSGGRADTQYF. The CDR3 DNA reads TGTGCCAGTAGAACGAGCGGGGGGAGGGCAGATACGCAGTATTTT. The chain links TRBV19 to TRBJ2-3; TRBD2 agrees at 9 bases. Germline V gene sequence: CDR1 LNHDA, CDR2 SQIVND (reference sequence). V lost 6 bases and J lost 4; bases outside the gene matches: 8. This CDR3 has 15 amino acids.

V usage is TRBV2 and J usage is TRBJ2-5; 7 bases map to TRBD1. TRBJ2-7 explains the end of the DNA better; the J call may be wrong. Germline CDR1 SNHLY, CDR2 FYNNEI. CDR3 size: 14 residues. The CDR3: CASSAGTVPYEQYF. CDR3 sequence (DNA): TGTGCCAGCAGTGCCGGGACAGTCCCCTACGAGCAGTACTTC.

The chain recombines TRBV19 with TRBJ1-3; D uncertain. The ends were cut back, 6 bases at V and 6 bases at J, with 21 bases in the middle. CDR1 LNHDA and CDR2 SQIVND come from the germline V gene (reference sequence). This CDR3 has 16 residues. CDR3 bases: TGTGCCAGTAGACCTTACGGGTCAGAGGTGGAAAACACCATATATTTT. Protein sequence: CASRPYGSEVENTIYF.

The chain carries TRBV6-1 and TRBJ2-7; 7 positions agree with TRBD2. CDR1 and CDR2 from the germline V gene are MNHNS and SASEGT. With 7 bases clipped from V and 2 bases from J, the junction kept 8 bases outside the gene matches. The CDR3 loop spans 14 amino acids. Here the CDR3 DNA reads TGTGCCAGCAAAAGGGGCGGGGGAACCTACGAGCAGTACTTC. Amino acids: CASKRGGGTYEQYF.

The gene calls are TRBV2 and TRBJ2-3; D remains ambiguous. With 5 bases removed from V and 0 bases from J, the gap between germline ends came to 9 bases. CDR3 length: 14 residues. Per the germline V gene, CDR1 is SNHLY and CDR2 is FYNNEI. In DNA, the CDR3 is TGTGCCAGCAGTCCCGATACTAGCACAGATACGCAGTATTTT. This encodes CASSPDTSTDTQYF.

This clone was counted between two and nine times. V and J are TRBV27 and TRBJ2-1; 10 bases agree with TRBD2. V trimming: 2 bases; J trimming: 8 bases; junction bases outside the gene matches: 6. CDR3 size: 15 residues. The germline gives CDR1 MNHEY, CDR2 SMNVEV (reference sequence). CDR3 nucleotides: TGTGCCAGCAGTTTACGGCTAGCGGGGGTGGATGAGCAGTTCTTC. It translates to CASSLRLAGVDEQFF.

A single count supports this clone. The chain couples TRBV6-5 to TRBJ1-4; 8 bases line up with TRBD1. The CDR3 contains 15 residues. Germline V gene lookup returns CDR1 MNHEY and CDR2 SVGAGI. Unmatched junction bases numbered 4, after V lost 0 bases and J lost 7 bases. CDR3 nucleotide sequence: TGTGCCAGCAGTTACTCCAACAGGGGGGGTGAAAAACTGTTTTTT. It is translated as CASSYSNRGGEKLFF.

The CDR3 protein is CATSRGGWNEQFF. DNA for the CDR3: TGTGCCACGTCTCGCGGGGGGTGGAATGAGCAGTTCTTC. V and J are TRBV7-2 and TRBJ2-1; 8 bases map to TRBD2. There are 13 residues in the CDR3. Germline V CDR1 and CDR2: SGHTA, FQGNSA. V was pared by 10 bases and J by 7 bases, with 9 bases of the junction left unmatched.

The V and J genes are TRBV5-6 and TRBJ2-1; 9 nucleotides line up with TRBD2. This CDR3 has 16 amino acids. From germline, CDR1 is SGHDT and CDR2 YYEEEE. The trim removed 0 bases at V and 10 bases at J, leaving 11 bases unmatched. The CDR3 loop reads CASSLALRGGAFEQFF. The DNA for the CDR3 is TGTGCCAGCAGCTTGGCCTTGCGCGGGGGGGCATTCGAGCAGTTCTTC.

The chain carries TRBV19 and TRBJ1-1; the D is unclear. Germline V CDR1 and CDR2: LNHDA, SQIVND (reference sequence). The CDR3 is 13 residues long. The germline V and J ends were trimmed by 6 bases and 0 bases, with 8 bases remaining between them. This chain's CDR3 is CASRADLNTEAFF. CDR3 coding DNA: TGTGCCAGTAGGGCAGATCTGAACACTGAAGCTTTCTTT. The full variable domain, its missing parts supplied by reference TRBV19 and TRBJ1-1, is DGGITQSPKYLFRKEGQNVTLSCEQNLNHDAMYWYRQDPGQGLRLIYYSQIVNDFQKGDIAEGYSVSREKKESFPLTVTSAQKNPTAFYLCASRADLNTEAFFGQGTRLTVV.